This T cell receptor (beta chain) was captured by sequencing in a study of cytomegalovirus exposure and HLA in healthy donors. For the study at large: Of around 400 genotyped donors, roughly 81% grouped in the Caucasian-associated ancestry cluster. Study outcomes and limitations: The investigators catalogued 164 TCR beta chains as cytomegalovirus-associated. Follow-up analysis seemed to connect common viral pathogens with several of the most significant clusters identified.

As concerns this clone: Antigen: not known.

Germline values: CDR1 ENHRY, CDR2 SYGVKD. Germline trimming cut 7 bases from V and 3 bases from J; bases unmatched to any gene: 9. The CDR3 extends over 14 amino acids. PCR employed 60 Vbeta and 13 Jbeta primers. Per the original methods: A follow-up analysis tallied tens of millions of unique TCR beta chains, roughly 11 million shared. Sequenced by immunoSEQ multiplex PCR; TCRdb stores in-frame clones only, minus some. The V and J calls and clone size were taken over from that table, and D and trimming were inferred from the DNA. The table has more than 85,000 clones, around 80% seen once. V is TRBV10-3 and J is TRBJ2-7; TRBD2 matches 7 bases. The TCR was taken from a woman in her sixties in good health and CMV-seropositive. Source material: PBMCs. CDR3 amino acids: CAIKAGLADYEQYF. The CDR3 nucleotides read TGTGCCATCAAGGCCGGGCTAGCGGACTACGAGCAGTACTTC.